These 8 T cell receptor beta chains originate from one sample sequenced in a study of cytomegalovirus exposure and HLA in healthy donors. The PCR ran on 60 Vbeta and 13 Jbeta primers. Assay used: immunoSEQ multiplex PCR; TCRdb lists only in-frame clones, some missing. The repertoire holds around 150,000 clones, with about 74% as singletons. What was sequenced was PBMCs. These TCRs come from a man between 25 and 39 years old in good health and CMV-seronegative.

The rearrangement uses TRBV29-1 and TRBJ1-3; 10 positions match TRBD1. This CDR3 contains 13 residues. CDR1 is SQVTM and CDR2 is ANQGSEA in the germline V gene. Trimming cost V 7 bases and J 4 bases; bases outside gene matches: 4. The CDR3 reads CSGGTGVGNTIYF. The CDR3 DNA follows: TGCAGCGGGGGGACAGGGGTAGGAAACACCATATATTTT.

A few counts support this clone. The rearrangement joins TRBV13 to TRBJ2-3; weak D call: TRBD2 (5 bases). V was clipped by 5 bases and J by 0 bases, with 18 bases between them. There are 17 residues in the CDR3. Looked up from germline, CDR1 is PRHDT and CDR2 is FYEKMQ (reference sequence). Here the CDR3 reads CASSPADSAASTDTQYF. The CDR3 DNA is TGTGCCAGCAGCCCTGCCGATAGCGCCGCTAGCACAGATACGCAGTATTTT.

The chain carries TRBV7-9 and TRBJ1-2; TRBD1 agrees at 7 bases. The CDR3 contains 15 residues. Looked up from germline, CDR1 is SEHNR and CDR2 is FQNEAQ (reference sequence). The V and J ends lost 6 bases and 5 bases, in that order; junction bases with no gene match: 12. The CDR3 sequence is CASSGGQGEFYGYTF. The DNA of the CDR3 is TGTGCCAGCAGTGGGGGGCAGGGGGAGTTTTATGGCTACACCTTC.

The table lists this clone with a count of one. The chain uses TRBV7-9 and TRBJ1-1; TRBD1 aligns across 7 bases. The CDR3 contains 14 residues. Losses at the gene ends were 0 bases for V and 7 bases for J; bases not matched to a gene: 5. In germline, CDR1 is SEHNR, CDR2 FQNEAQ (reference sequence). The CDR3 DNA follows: TGTGCCAGCAGCTTAGCGTACCGGGACAGTGAAGCTTTCTTT. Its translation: CASSLAYRDSEAFF.

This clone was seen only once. The CDR3 coding sequence is TGTGCCAGCAGCTTTTCAGGGGGGGAGACCCAGTACTTC. It encodes CASSFSGGETQYF. The chain joins TRBV5-8 to TRBJ2-5, with D perhaps matching TRBD1 (7 bases). CDR1 and CDR2 (germline): SGHTS, YDEGEE. The CDR3 extends over 13 amino acids. V was shortened by 2 bases and J by 5 bases, with 10 bases between the two germline ends.

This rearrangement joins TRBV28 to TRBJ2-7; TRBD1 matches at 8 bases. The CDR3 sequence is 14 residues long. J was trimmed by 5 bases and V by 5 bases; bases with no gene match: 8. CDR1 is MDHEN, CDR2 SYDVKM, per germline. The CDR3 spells CASSPRTGSHEQYF. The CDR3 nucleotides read TGTGCCAGCAGTCCACGGACAGGGTCCCACGAGCAGTACTTC.

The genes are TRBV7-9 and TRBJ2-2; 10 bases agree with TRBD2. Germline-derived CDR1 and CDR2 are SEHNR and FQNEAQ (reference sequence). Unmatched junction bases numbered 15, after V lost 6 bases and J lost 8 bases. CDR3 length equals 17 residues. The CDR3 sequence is CASRAGRLAGEVGELFF. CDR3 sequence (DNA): TGTGCCAGCAGAGCCGGGAGGCTAGCGGGAGAAGTAGGGGAGCTGTTTTTT.

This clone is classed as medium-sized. The CDR3: CASTPGDGSTGSYEQYF. CDR3 nucleotides: TGTGCCAGCACCCCAGGGGATGGGTCAACGGGCTCCTACGAGCAGTACTTC. The chain has TRBV25-1 and TRBJ2-7; a weak D match, TRBD1 (6 bases). The CDR3 has 17 amino acids. The V gene lost 7 bases and the J gene lost 0 bases, with 22 bases spanning the gap. Germline CDR1 is MGHDK and CDR2 is SYGVNS.